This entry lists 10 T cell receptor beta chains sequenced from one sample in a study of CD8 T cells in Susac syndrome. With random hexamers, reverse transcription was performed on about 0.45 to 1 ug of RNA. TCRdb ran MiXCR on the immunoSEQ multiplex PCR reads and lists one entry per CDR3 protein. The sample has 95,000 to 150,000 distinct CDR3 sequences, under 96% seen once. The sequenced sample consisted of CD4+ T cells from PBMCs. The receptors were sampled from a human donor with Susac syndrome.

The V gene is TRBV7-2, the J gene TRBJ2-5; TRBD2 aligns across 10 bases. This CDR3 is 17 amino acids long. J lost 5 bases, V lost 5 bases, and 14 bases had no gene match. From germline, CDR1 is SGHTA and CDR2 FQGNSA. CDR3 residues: CASSLGASGSPGETQYF. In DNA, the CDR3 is TGTGCCAGCAGCCTGGGGGCTAGCGGGAGCCCAGGGGAGACCCAGTACTTC.

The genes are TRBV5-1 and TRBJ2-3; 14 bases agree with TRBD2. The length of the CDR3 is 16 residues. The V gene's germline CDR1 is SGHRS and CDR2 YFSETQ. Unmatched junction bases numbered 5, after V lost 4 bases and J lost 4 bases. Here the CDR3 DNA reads TGCGCCAGCAGCACCGGGACTAGCGGGAGTGCAGATACGCAGTATTTT. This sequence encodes CASSTGTSGSADTQYF.

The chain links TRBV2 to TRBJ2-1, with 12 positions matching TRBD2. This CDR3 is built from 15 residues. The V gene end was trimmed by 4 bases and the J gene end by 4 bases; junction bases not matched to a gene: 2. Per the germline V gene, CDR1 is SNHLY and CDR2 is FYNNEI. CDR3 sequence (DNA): TGTGCCAGCAGTGGAGGGACTAGCGGGTACAATGAGCAGTTCTTC. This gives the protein CASSGGTSGYNEQFF.

CDR3 sequence (DNA): TGTGCCAGCAGCCAAGTCGGAGGGGGCTGGAGGCGTGACAATGAGCAGTTCTTC. Translation gives CASSQVGGGWRRDNEQFF. J is TRBJ2-1 and V is TRBV14; TRBD1 is a possible D gene (7 bases). CDR3 length equals 18 residues. Germline-derived CDR1 and CDR2 are SGHDN and FVKESK. The ends were cut back, 1 base at V and 5 bases at J, with 21 bases in the middle. Looking up the rest from reference TRBV14 and TRBJ2-1 gives the full variable domain: EAGVTQFPSHSVIEKGQTVTLRCDPISGHDNLYWYRRVMGKEIKFLLHFVKESKQDESGMPNNRFLAERTGGTYSTLKVQPAELEDSGVYFCASSQVGGGWRRDNEQFFGPGTRLTVL.

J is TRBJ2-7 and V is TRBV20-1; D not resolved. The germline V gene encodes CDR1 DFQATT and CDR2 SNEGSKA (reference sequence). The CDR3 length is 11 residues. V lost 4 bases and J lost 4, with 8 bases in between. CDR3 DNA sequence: TGCAGTGCTACTGAGGAGTACGAGCAGTACTTC. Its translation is CSATEEYEQYF.

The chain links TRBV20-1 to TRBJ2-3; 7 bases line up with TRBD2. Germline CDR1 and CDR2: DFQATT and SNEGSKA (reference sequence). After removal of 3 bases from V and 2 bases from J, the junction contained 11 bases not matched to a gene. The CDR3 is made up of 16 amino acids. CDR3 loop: CSASRLAERYTDTQYF. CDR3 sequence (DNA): TGCAGTGCTAGTAGGCTAGCGGAGCGATACACAGATACGCAGTATTTT.

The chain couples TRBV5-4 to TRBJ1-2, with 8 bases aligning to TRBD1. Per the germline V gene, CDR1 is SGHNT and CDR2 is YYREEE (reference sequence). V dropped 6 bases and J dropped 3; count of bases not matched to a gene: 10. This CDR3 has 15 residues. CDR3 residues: CASIPIQGQDYGYTF. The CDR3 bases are TGTGCCAGCATACCAATCCAGGGACAGGACTATGGCTACACCTTC. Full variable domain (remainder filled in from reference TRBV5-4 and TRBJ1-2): ETGVTQSPTHLIKTRGQQVTLRCSSQSGHNTVSWYQQALGQGPQFIFQYYREEENGRGNFPPRFSGLQFPNYSSELNVNALELDDSALYLCASIPIQGQDYGYTFGSGTRLTVV.

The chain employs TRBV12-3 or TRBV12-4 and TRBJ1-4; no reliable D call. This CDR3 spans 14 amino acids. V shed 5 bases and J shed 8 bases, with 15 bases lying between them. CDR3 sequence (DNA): TGTGCCAGCAGTCGCAATGGCCCGGAGGAAAAACTGTTTTTT. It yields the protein CASSRNGPEEKLFF.

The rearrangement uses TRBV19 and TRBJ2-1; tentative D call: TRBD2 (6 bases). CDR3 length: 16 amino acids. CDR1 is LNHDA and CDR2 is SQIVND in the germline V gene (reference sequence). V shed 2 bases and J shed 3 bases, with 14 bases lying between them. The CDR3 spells CASSIYRDSSYNEQFF. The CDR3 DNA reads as TGTGCCAGTAGTATATACCGGGACTCAAGCTACAATGAGCAGTTCTTC.

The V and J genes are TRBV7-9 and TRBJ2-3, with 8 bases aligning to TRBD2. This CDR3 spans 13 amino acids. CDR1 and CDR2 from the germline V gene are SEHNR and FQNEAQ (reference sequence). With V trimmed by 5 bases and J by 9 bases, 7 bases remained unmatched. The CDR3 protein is CASSPAIAGTQYF. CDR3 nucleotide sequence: TGTGCCAGCAGCCCCGCCATAGCGGGGACGCAGTATTTT.